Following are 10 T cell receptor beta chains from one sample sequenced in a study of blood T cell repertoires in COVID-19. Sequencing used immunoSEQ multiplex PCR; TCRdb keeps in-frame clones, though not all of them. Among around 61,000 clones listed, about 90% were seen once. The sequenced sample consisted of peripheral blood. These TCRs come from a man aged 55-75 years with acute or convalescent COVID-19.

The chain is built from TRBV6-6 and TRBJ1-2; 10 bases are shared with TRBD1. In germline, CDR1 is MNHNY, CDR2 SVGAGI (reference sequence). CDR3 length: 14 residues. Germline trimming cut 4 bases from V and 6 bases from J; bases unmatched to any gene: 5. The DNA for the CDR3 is TGTGCCAGCAGTTCGACAGGGGGCATCGATGGCTACACCTTC. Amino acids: CASSSTGGIDGYTF.

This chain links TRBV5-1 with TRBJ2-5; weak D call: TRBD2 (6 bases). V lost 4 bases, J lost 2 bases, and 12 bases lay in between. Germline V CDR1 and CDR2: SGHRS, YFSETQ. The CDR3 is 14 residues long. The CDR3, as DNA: TGCGCCAGCAGCCGTCAGCGGGCACAAGAGACCCAGTACTTC. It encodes CASSRQRAQETQYF.

The CDR3 spells CATSRDRRGYQPQHF. The CDR3 coding sequence is TGTGCCACCAGCAGAGATAGGAGGGGATATCAGCCCCAGCATTTT. The genes are TRBV15 and TRBJ1-5; TRBD1 might be the D (5 bases). Germline-derived CDR1 and CDR2 are LNHNV and YYDKDF (reference sequence). V was shortened by 0 bases and J by 5 bases, with 11 bases between the two germline ends. The CDR3 length is 15 residues.

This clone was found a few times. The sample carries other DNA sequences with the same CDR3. CDR3 residues: CASSDRGSTEAFF. CDR3 bases: TGTGCCAGCAGTGACAGGGGATCCACTGAAGCTTTCTTT. The gene calls are TRBV6-1 and TRBJ1-1; perhaps TRBD1 as D (6 bases). Trimming left V 3 bases short and J 4 bases short, with 9 bases between. The CDR3 spans 13 residues. From germline, CDR1 is MNHNS and CDR2 SASEGT.

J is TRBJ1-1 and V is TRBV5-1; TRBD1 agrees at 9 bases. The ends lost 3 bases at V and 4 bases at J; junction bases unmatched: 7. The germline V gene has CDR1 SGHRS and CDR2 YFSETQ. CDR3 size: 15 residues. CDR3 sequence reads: CASSSTGGGSTEAFF. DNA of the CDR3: TGCGCCAGCAGCTCTACAGGGGGCGGGAGCACTGAAGCTTTCTTT.

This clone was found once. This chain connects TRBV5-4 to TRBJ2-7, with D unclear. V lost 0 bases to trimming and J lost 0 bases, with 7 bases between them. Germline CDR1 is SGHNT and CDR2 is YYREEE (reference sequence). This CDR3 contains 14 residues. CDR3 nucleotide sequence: TGTGCCAGCAGCTTGGACATCCTCTCCTACGAGCAGTACTTC. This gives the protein CASSLDILSYEQYF. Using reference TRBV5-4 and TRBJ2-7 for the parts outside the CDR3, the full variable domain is ETGVTQSPTHLIKTRGQQVTLRCSSQSGHNTVSWYQQALGQGPQFIFQYYREEENGRGNFPPRFSGLQFPNYSSELNVNALELDDSALYLCASSLDILSYEQYFGPGTRLTVT.

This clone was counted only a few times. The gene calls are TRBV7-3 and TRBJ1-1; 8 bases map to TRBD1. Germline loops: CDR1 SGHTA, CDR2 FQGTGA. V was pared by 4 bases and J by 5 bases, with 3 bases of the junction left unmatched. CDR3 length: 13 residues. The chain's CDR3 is CASSSRQGTEAFF. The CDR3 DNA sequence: TGTGCCAGCAGCTCTAGACAGGGGACTGAAGCTTTCTTT.

CDR3 bases: TGTGCCAGCAGCCAAGGGACAGGGGGCGCAAAAGGAAACACCATATATTTT. This translates into CASSQGTGGAKGNTIYF. V is TRBV3-1 (or the pseudogene TRBV3-2) and J is TRBJ1-3; 11 bases agree with TRBD1. Unmatched junction bases numbered 6, after V lost 1 base and J lost 4 bases. This CDR3 region has 17 residues. Germline V gives CDR1 LGHDT, CDR2 YNNKEL (reference sequence).

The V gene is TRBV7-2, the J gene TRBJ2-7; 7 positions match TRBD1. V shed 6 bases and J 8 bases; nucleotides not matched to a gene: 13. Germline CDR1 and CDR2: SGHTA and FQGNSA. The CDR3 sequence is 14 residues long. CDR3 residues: CASRPGQPWAKQYF. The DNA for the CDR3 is TGTGCCAGCAGGCCGGGACAGCCCTGGGCGAAGCAGTACTTC.

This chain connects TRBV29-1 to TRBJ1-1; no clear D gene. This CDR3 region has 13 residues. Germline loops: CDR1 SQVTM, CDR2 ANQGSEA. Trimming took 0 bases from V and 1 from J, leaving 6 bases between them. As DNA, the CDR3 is TGCAGCGTTGAAGATCCTACGAACACTGAAGCTTTCTTT. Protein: CSVEDPTNTEAFF.